This entry features one TCR beta chain sequence. Its antigen remains unidentified. These data are taken from a study of Graves' ophthalmopathy and Graves' hyperthyroidism. General study findings and limits: Cross-validated, the 13-signature model showed 87.88%/81.08% sensitivity/specificity, and 80%/75% in the test set. Most thyroid clonotypes expanded beyond 0.001 frequency were also found in blood.

Beta-chain TCR CDR3 regions were amplified from RNA transcripts. The authors performed first-round RT-PCR with HTBI primers and then a second-round multiplex PCR. MiXCR, applied by TCRdb to the multiplex PCR reads, yields one record per CDR3 protein. This table has roughly 400,000 distinct CDR3 sequences, approximately 18% appearing once. Eligible hyperthyroidism cases comprised new diagnoses of under 2 months' duration in individuals aged 18 to 65. The receptor was isolated from an adult woman with stable Graves' hyperthyroidism. Material for sequencing was peripheral blood.

The CDR3 reads CASSLGLAGEGYEQYF. As DNA, the CDR3 is TGTGCCAGCAGCCTGGGACTAGCGGGAGAGGGCTACGAGCAGTACTTC. The chain is built from TRBV7-6 and TRBJ2-7; 14 nucleotides align to TRBD2. This CDR3 has 16 residues. Germline V gene sequence: CDR1 SGHVS, CDR2 FNYEAQ. With V trimmed by 5 bases and J by 3 bases, 6 bases remained unmatched. Filled out from reference TRBV7-6 and TRBJ2-7, the complete variable domain reads GAGVSQSPRYKVTKRGQDVALRCDPISGHVSLYWYRQALGQGPEFLTYFNYEAQQDKSGLPNDRFSAERPEGSISTLTIQRTEQRDSAMYRCASSLGLAGEGYEQYFGPGTRLTVT.